A selection of T cell receptor beta chains follows, all from one sample in a study of shared T cell receptors in the human thymus. The table came from immunoSEQ multiplex PCR; TCRdb's copy has only in-frame clones and leaves some out. The table includes about 380,000 clones, 95% detected once. The sample comprised thymocytes. The receptors here all came from a human donor. Each CDR3 is given with its conserved first and last residue. D genes are given only for firm matches. Size is stated for part of the rows, as once, few or many counts, or as a class when the clone is expanded.

clone_size j_call d_call v_call cdr3_aa cdr3_nt
- TRBJ1-1 TRBD1 TRBV7-2 CASSLPGQYILMNTEAFF TGTGCCAGCAGCTTACCGGGACAGTACATTCTCATGAACACTGAAGCTTTCTTT
- TRBJ2-5 - TRBV7-9 CASSFFVGTETQYF TGTGCCAGCAGCTTCTTTGTAGGGACGGAGACCCAGTACTTC
- TRBJ2-3 - TRBV5-1 CASSLLRLSTDTQYF TGCGCCAGCAGCCTGCTCCGGCTCTCCACAGATACGCAGTATTTT
- TRBJ1-1 TRBD1 TRBV19 CASSRTGREAFF TGTGCCAGTAGTCGGACAGGCAGGGAAGCTTTCTTT
- TRBJ1-2 - TRBV7-2 CASSFRQGTYGYTF TGTGCCAGCAGCTTTAGGCAGGGAACCTATGGCTACACCTTC
- TRBJ1-3 - TRBV7-2 CASSLTGDSSGNTIYF TGTGCCAGCAGCTTGACGGGGGATAGCTCTGGAAACACCATATATTTT
- TRBJ2-6 - TRBV7-9 CASSFSSGANVLTF TGTGCCAGCAGCTTCTCGTCTGGGGCCAACGTCCTGACTTTC
- TRBJ2-1 - TRBV18 CASSLCAGGQAPYEQFF TGTGCCAGCTCACTATGCGCCGGGGGCCAGGCCCCTTATGAGCAGTTCTTC
- TRBJ2-1 - TRBV11-2 CASSLAPTPWDEQFF TGTGCCAGCAGCTTAGCTCCCACACCTTGGGATGAGCAGTTCTTC
- TRBJ1-1 - TRBV27 CASSSTTERGTEAFF TGTGCCAGCAGTTCCACGACCGAGCGGGGTACTGAAGCTTTCTTT
- TRBJ2-7 TRBD1 TRBV18 CASSSYRGADEQYF TGTGCCAGCTCGTCGTACAGGGGAGCGGACGAGCAGTACTTC
- TRBJ2-2 TRBD2 TRBV14 CASSQAYSGTRGAGELFF TGTGCCAGCAGCCAAGCATATAGCGGGACGAGGGGGGCCGGGGAGCTGTTTTTT
- TRBJ2-5 - TRBV19 CASSNGSRGYRGRETQYF TGTGCCAGTAGTAACGGAAGTCGGGGGTACAGGGGAAGGGAGACCCAGTACTTC
- TRBJ2-7 TRBD2 TRBV7-6 CASSTGTSVNYEQYF TGTGCCAGCAGCACCGGGACTAGCGTCAACTACGAGCAGTACTTC
- TRBJ2-3 - TRBV21-1 CASSKGRTDTQYF TGTGCCAGCAGCAAAGGTCGGACAGATACGCAGTATTTT
- TRBJ2-7 TRBD1 TRBV7-2 CASSLEDRGSGPSYEQYF TGTGCCAGCAGCTTAGAGGACAGGGGGTCAGGTCCCTCCTACGAGCAGTACTTC
- TRBJ2-6 TRBD1 TRBV6-5 CASSSTGAGANVLTF TGTGCCAGCAGTTCCACAGGGGCCGGGGCCAACGTCCTGACTTTC
- TRBJ2-3 TRBD2 TRBV14 CASSQPGASGSRDTQYF TGTGCCAGCAGCCAACCCGGGGCTAGCGGGAGTAGAGATACGCAGTATTTT
- TRBJ1-5 - TRBV19 CASSIRRAPNQPQHF TGTGCCAGTAGTATCCGCAGGGCCCCCAATCAGCCCCAGCATTTT
- TRBJ2-1 - TRBV19 CASSIRERSNSYNEQFF TGTGCCAGTAGTATCCGGGAGAGGTCTAACTCCTACAATGAGCAGTTCTTC
- TRBJ2-3 - TRBV7-9 CASTWLEGGGTDTQYF TGTGCCAGCACCTGGCTGGAGGGTGGCGGCACAGATACGCAGTATTTT
- TRBJ2-3 - TRBV5-4 CASSLGPGSTDTQYF TGTGCCAGCAGCTTGGGCCCGGGGTCCACAGATACGCAGTATTTT
- TRBJ1-5 TRBD1 TRBV27 CASKSGTVDQPQHF TGTGCCAGCAAGAGCGGGACAGTTGATCAGCCCCAGCATTTT
- TRBJ2-7 TRBD2 TRBV28 CASSPLAGVVEQYF TGTGCCAGCAGCCCCCTAGCGGGAGTTGTCGAGCAGTACTTC
- TRBJ2-5 - TRBV5-4 CASSLGVPDHSAETQYF TGTGCCAGCAGCTTGGGAGTCCCAGACCACTCGGCAGAGACCCAGTACTTC
once TRBJ2-3 - TRBV19 CASSIRLDNDTQYF TGTGCCAGTAGTATAAGACTAGATAATGATACGCAGTATTTT